The 23 T cell receptor beta chains listed next were all sequenced from one sample in a study of cytomegalovirus exposure and HLA in healthy donors (dated by TCRdb to about 2017). The library came from the immunoSEQ multiplex PCR assay. The multiplex PCR relied on a mix of 60 forward primers for TCR Vbeta segments and 13 reverse primers for TCR Jbeta segments. Imported from immuneACCESS, the table was reduced by TCRdb to in-frame sequences with V and J called. These copies leave out some clones; in studies compared against another copy, an unresolved V gene accounts for under half, and the cause of the remainder is not known. The sample table records under 150,000 clones; 68% of these occur just once. The ten top clones hold about 4.5% of the sample. The sequencing sample was made of PBMCs. These receptor sequences come from a man aged 60 to 69 in good health and CMV-seronegative.

The chain employs TRBV19 and TRBJ1-4; 8 bases are a match to TRBD1. Trimming removed 5 bases from V and 4 bases from J; junction bases left unmatched: 12. The CDR3 spans 17 residues. CDR1 and CDR2 (germline): LNHDA, SQIVND (reference sequence). CDR3 region: CASSSRPGGQINEKLFF. In DNA form, the CDR3 reads TGTGCCAGTAGTTCCCGGCCAGGGGGCCAGATTAATGAAAAACTGTTTTTT.

This rearrangement joins TRBV11-2 to TRBJ2-7; TRBD1 is a possible D gene (6 bases). Trimming shortened V by 6 bases and J by 1 base, and 16 bases separated the two germline ends. The CDR3 totals 15 residues. Germline CDR1 SGHAT, CDR2 FQNNGV. The CDR3 region is CASRDYRDKSYEQYF. In DNA, the CDR3 is TGTGCCAGCAGAGACTACCGGGACAAGTCCTACGAGCAGTACTTC. The variable domain in full, with the rest retrieved from reference TRBV11-2 and TRBJ2-7, is EAGVAQSPRYKIIEKRQSVAFWCNPISGHATLYWYQQILGQGPKLLIQFQNNGVVDDSQLPKDRFSAERLKGVDSTLKIQPAKLEDSAVYLCASRDYRDKSYEQYFGPGTRLTVT.

The chain recombines TRBV6-4 with TRBJ2-1, with TRBD2 identical over 7 bases. Germline trimming cut 3 bases from V and 9 bases from J; bases unmatched to any gene: 11. The CDR3 sequence is 15 residues long. From germline, CDR1 is MRHNA and CDR2 SNTAGT. In DNA, the CDR3 is TGTGCCAGCAGTGAATGGTCGGGGGGAAGGGGTGAGCAGTTCTTC. Residues: CASSEWSGGRGEQFF.

This clone was observed a handful of times. The CDR3 spells CASREFTEAFF. CDR3 DNA: TGTGCCAGTAGGGAGTTCACTGAAGCTTTCTTT. J is TRBJ1-1 and V is TRBV25-1, with D unclear. Trimming shortened V by 9 bases and J by 4 bases, and 9 bases separated the two germline ends. This CDR3 is 11 amino acids long. Germline CDR1 MGHDK, CDR2 SYGVNS.

This clone was detected only a few times. The V and J genes are TRBV7-2 and TRBJ2-1; 7 nucleotides match TRBD2. CDR3 length equals 17 residues. V was clipped by 1 base and J by 0 bases; unmatched bases: 6. In germline, CDR1 is SGHTA, CDR2 FQGNSA. The CDR3 nucleotides are TGTGCCAGCAGCTTAGTCGCGGGAGCCGCCTCCTACAATGAGCAGTTCTTC. It translates to CASSLVAGAASYNEQFF.

This clone has just a few counts. The rearrangement uses TRBV28 and TRBJ1-1; D call uncertain. V was clipped by 6 bases and J by 8 bases, with 25 bases between them. The CDR3 is 16 residues long. Germline assignment: CDR1 MDHEN and CDR2 SYDVKM. The CDR3 sequence: CASRYLFRGSDWEAFF. CDR3 DNA: TGTGCCAGCAGATATCTTTTCCGAGGCTCCGATTGGGAAGCTTTCTTT.

A few counts support this clone. The CDR3 DNA is TGTGCCAGCAGCTTTCTAGCGGACTACGAGCAGTACTTC. It encodes CASSFLADYEQYF. V gene TRBV5-6 combines with J gene TRBJ2-7, with 7 bases identical to TRBD2. Germline values: CDR1 SGHDT, CDR2 YYEEEE. The V gene end was trimmed by 2 bases and the J gene end by 3 bases; junction bases not matched to a gene: 2. The CDR3 sequence is 13 residues long.

V and J are TRBV28 and TRBJ2-7; 9 nucleotides line up with TRBD1. The germline gives CDR1 MDHEN, CDR2 SYDVKM. The CDR3 is 15 residues long. V was clipped by 7 bases and J by 3 bases; unmatched bases: 10. The CDR3 protein is CASTRSDRGVYEQYF. DNA of the CDR3: TGTGCCAGCACCAGATCGGACAGGGGAGTCTACGAGCAGTACTTC.

The J gene is TRBJ1-2, the V gene TRBV9; a weak D match, TRBD1 (6 bases). From germline, CDR1 is SGDLS and CDR2 YYNGEE. V was clipped by 0 bases and J by 4 bases, with 13 bases between them. CDR3 length: 15 residues. In nucleotides, the CDR3 is TGTGCCAGCAGCGTAGAGGACAGAAGCTTCTATGGCTACACCTTC. Its protein product is CASSVEDRSFYGYTF. Full variable domain (outside the CDR3, taken from reference TRBV9 and TRBJ1-2): DSGVTQTPKHLITATGQRVTLRCSPRSGDLSVYWYQQSLDQGLQFLIQYYNGEERAKGNILERFSAQQFPDLHSELNLSSLELGDSALYFCASSVEDRSFYGYTFGSGTRLTVV.

The chain carries TRBV9 and TRBJ1-5; D call uncertain. Germline CDR1 is SGDLS and CDR2 is YYNGEE. This CDR3 contains 14 residues. Trimming removed 0 bases at V and 5 bases at J, with 9 bases between. DNA of the CDR3: TGTGCCAGCAGCGTAGATGAGGGCGATCAGCCCCAGCATTTT. Protein product: CASSVDEGDQPQHF.

This clone appeared a few times. V and J are TRBV7-9 and TRBJ2-5; 8 bases agree with TRBD1. CDR1 is SEHNR and CDR2 is FQNEAQ in the germline V gene (reference sequence). The J segment lost 1 base and the V segment lost 1 base, leaving 2 bases of the junction unmatched. The CDR3 covers 15 residues. For the CDR3, the DNA is TGTGCCAGCAGCTTAGGAACAGGGGGCCAAGAGACCCAGTACTTC. Protein sequence: CASSLGTGGQETQYF. Looking up the rest from reference TRBV7-9 and TRBJ2-5 gives the full variable domain: DTGVSQNPRHKITKRGQNVTFRCDPISEHNRLYWYRQTLGQGPEFLTYFQNEAQLEKSRLLSDRFSAERPKGSFSTLEIQRTEQGDSAMYLCASSLGTGGQETQYFGPGTRLLVL.

The CDR3 region has the DNA TGCGCCAGCAGCTCGCCGGGACTAAGCAATGAGCAGTTCTTC. Amino acids: CASSSPGLSNEQFF. The rearrangement links TRBV5-1 to TRBJ2-1; 7 bases agree with TRBD2. The CDR3 is 14 residues long. Germline values: CDR1 SGHRS, CDR2 YFSETQ. Germline trimming cut 3 bases from V and 6 bases from J; bases unmatched to any gene: 6.

This clone was seen once. CDR3 in amino acids: CASSPGDSTTNEKLFF. CDR3 in DNA: TGTGCCAGCAGCCCAGGGGACAGCACAACTAATGAAAAACTGTTTTTT. The chain links TRBV7-2 to TRBJ1-4; the match to TRBD1 covers 7 bases. Germline V lookup: CDR1 SGHTA, CDR2 FQGNSA. The V segment lost 5 bases and the J segment 0 bases; nucleotides outside the gene matches: 6. This CDR3 contains 16 residues.

This sequence joins TRBV4-3 and TRBJ1-2; 8 bases agree with TRBD1. CDR3 length: 15 residues. V lost 3 bases to trimming and J lost 7 bases; unmatched junction nucleotides: 10. Germline assignment: CDR1 LGHNA and CDR2 YSLEER. The CDR3 sequence: CASSQPGQDLLGYTF. The CDR3, as DNA: TGCGCCAGCAGCCAGCCGGGACAGGACCTCCTTGGCTACACCTTC.

The V and J genes are TRBV18 and TRBJ1-5; possible D gene TRBD1, 5 bases. Trimming took off 6 bases at V and 0 bases at J, with 15 bases between the two ends. In germline, CDR1 is KGHSH, CDR2 LQKENI. The CDR3 loop spans 16 amino acids. The chain's CDR3 is CASSTGLSNSNQPQHF. CDR3 sequence (DNA): TGTGCCAGCTCTACAGGCCTCTCTAATAGCAATCAGCCCCAGCATTTT.

The chain links TRBV6-5 to TRBJ2-5; TRBD2 aligns across 8 bases. The CDR3 has 14 amino acids. With 2 bases clipped from V and 4 bases from J, the junction kept 3 bases outside the gene matches. From germline, CDR1 is MNHEY and CDR2 SVGAGI. This CDR3 reads CASSYRGGRETQYF. The CDR3 DNA follows: TGTGCCAGCAGTTACCGGGGGGGCCGAGAGACCCAGTACTTC.

CDR3 in amino acids: CAWGGRVVYEQYF. For the CDR3, the DNA is TGTGCCTGGGGGGGTAGGGTGGTCTACGAGCAGTACTTC. The chain recombines TRBV28 with TRBJ2-7; 7 bases align to TRBD2. With 11 bases clipped from V and 3 bases from J, the junction kept 10 bases outside the gene matches. CDR1 is MDHEN, CDR2 SYDVKM, per germline. The CDR3 totals 13 residues.

This clone was recorded once. The J gene is TRBJ1-1, the V gene TRBV5-6, with D maybe TRBD1 (6 bases). Germline loops: CDR1 SGHDT, CDR2 YYEEEE. The CDR3 runs to 17 residues. V lost 6 bases to trimming and J lost 0 bases, with 21 bases between them. The CDR3 nucleotides read TGTGCCAGCATCAGATTATCAGACAGGACCTTGAACACTGAAGCTTTCTTT. Translating it yields CASIRLSDRTLNTEAFF.

The chain carries TRBV29-1 and TRBJ2-5; 10 nucleotides match TRBD2. The DNA end is a closer match to TRBJ2-7, so the J assignment may be wrong. The germline CDR1 and CDR2 sequences are SQVTM and ANQGSEA. This CDR3 contains 13 residues. As DNA, the CDR3 is TGCAGCGTCGAGCGGGAGGGTTCGCACGAGCAGTACTTC. It translates to CSVEREGSHEQYF.

V usage is TRBV7-9 and J usage is TRBJ1-2, with TRBD1 identical over 7 bases. This CDR3 has 18 amino acids. Germline CDR1 and CDR2: SEHNR and FQNEAQ (reference sequence). V shed 0 bases, J shed 0 bases, and the junction held 10 bases outside the gene matches. The CDR3 region is CASSLAGRGGFTNYGYTF. The CDR3 nucleotides are TGTGCCAGCAGCTTAGCGGGAAGAGGGGGCTTTACTAACTATGGCTACACCTTC.

V gene TRBV9 combines with J gene TRBJ2-3; 13 nucleotides agree with TRBD2. Per germline, CDR1 SGDLS and CDR2 YYNGEE. The V segment lost 3 bases and the J segment 1 base; nucleotides outside the gene matches: 8. The CDR3 contains 18 residues. The CDR3: CASSAGLAGVRGTDTQYF. In DNA form, the CDR3 reads TGTGCCAGCAGCGCCGGACTAGCGGGAGTAAGAGGCACAGATACGCAGTATTTT. Complete variable domain (other parts from reference TRBV9 and TRBJ2-3): DSGVTQTPKHLITATGQRVTLRCSPRSGDLSVYWYQQSLDQGLQFLIQYYNGEERAKGNILERFSAQQFPDLHSELNLSSLELGDSALYFCASSAGLAGVRGTDTQYFGPGTRLTVL.

The V gene is TRBV9, the J gene TRBJ2-1; no firm D call. CDR3 length equals 14 residues. V shed 1 base and J shed 6 bases, with 11 bases lying between them. The germline V gene encodes CDR1 SGDLS and CDR2 YYNGEE. The CDR3 protein is CASSVIGVGNEQFF. The CDR3 region has the DNA TGTGCCAGCAGCGTAATAGGAGTAGGCAATGAGCAGTTCTTC.

The rearrangement joins TRBV19 to TRBJ1-2; unclear D gene. This CDR3 has 15 residues. In germline, CDR1 is LNHDA, CDR2 SQIVND (reference sequence). The V and J ends lost 10 bases and 5 bases respectively, with 23 bases between them. DNA of the CDR3: TGTGCCATCTCGCCCGACCGCAGCGTACCTTATGGCTACACCTTC. It is translated as CAISPDRSVPYGYTF.